This is a list of T cell receptor beta chains from one sample in a study of low-dose radiotherapy and immunotherapy resistance in tumors. TCRdb reprocessed the reads with MiXCR, giving one entry per CDR3 protein. The top ten hold just over 5.5% of the sample, which has about 60,000 distinct CDR3 sequences, roughly a quarter seen once. This specimen consisted of PBMCs, obtained before treatment. The receptors shown here come from a male donor with prostate cancer. The CDR3 runs from the conserved cysteine through the conserved F or W. The D gene is left open where the match is weak. A row's size may be missing; if present it is once, few, many or a size class.

>TRBV9|many|TRBJ2-2|-
TGTGCCAGCAGCCCCCGGGAGGGGGCGCTTAACGGGGAGCTGTTTTTT
CASSPREGALNGELFF
>TRBV6-4|-|TRBJ2-2|TRBD2
TGTGCCAGCAGAGCTACTAGCGGGGTGAACACCGGGGAGCTGTTTTTT
CASRATSGVNTGELFF
>TRBV9|many|TRBJ2-3|TRBD2
TGTGCCAGCAGCGTGGGGACTAGCGGGGGGGCCGGGACAGATACGCAGTATTTT
CASSVGTSGGAGTDTQYF
>TRBV13|few|TRBJ2-6|-
TGTGCCAGCAGCTCTGACCTGGGGGCCAACGTCCTGACTTTC
CASSSDLGANVLTF
>TRBV20-1|many|TRBJ2-7|-
TGCAGTGCTAGAGGTTCCAGCTGGAACTACGAGCAGTACTTC
CSARGSSWNYEQYF
>TRBV7-9|-|TRBJ2-1|-
TGTGCCAGCAGCCAGGGTAATGGACTTTACAATGAGCAGTTCTTC
CASSQGNGLYNEQFF
>TRBV10-3|many|TRBJ1-4|-
TGTGCCATCGGCCCTGGGGTCGAAAAACTGTTTTTT
CAIGPGVEKLFF
>TRBV12-3/TRBV12-4|many|TRBJ2-7|-
TGTGCCAGCAGTTTTACCGGGACCTATACCTACGAGCAGTACTTC
CASSFTGTYTYEQYF
>TRBV6-2/TRBV6-3|many|TRBJ2-5|-
TGTGCCAGCAGTTTAGGGGAGGAGACCCAGTACTTC
CASSLGEETQYF
>TRBV7-9|many|TRBJ1-1|TRBD1
TGTGCCAGCAGCTCCCAAGGGGGCAAAAGTGAAGCTTTCTTT
CASSSQGGKSEAFF
>TRBV9|many|TRBJ1-5|TRBD1
TGTGCCAGCAGCGTCGGGACAGGGGAACAGCCCCAGCATTTT
CASSVGTGEQPQHF
>TRBV3-1|many|TRBJ2-3|TRBD2
TGTGCCAGCAGCCGACTAGCGGGAGAGGGGGGCACAGATACGCAGTATTTT
CASSRLAGEGGTDTQYF
>TRBV6-1|many|TRBJ2-1|-
TGTGCCAGCAGATCAACAGGCGACGAGCAGTTCTTC
CASRSTGDEQFF
>TRBV5-3|-|TRBJ1-2|TRBD1
TGTGCCAGCAGCTTGGGACAGGGTGCTCAAGGCTACACCTTC
CASSLGQGAQGYTF
>TRBV18|medium-sized|TRBJ2-7|-
TGTGCCAGCTCACCACAGGTAGGGGACGTTGGATACTACGAGCAGTACTTC
CASSPQVGDVGYYEQYF
>TRBV6-2/TRBV6-3|many|TRBJ2-7|TRBD1
TGTGCCAGCAGTGAAGGTGGTGGGACAGTTTCCTACGAGCAGTACTTC
CASSEGGGTVSYEQYF
>TRBV13|-|TRBJ2-2|TRBD2
TGTGCCAGCAGCTCGGGGGGAGGGCCCGGGGAGCTGTTTTTT
CASSSGGGPGELFF
>TRBV12-3/TRBV12-4|many|TRBJ1-1|-
TGTGCCAGCAGTTTGGGGGCCGCCGGGAGAACTGAAGCTTTCTTT
CASSLGAAGRTEAFF
>TRBV7-2|few|TRBJ1-6|TRBD1
TGTGCCAGCAGCTTCGGACAGGGGTCAGGATCACCCCTCCACTTT
CASSFGQGSGSPLHF
>TRBV11-2|many|TRBJ2-1|-
TGTGCCAGCAGCTTAGCAGGGCTAGCAGAGCAGTTCTTC
CASSLAGLAEQFF
>TRBV7-2|many|TRBJ2-5|-
TGTGCCAGCAGCTTCGGCGGGGGCGGCGAGACCCAGTACTTC
CASSFGGGGETQYF
>TRBV9|-|TRBJ2-5|-
TGTGCCAGCAGCGTAGGGGAAGTTTCCAGGGAGACCCAGTACTTC
CASSVGEVSRETQYF
>TRBV3-1|many|TRBJ2-2|TRBD2
TGTGCCAGCAGCCATGGTACGGGACTAGTGGCCGGGGAGCTGTTTTTT
CASSHGTGLVAGELFF
>TRBV28|many|TRBJ1-2|-
TGTGCCAGCAGTCGCACGACATTTACTAACTATGGCTACACCTTC
CASSRTTFTNYGYTF
>TRBV10-3|-|TRBJ1-4|-
TGTGCCATCAGTGAGTCGGCAAAAGAAAATGAAAAACTGTTTTTT
CAISESAKENEKLFF
>TRBV5-1|many|TRBJ2-3|TRBD1
TGCGCCACCGCCGACAGGGGGCTTTTCACAGATACGCAGTATTTT
CATADRGLFTDTQYF
>TRBV19|once|TRBJ1-1|-
TGTGCCAGTAGTAACCGTGCGGACGCTGAAGCTTTCTTT
CASSNRADAEAFF
>TRBV12-3/TRBV12-4|many|TRBJ2-7|TRBD2
TGTGCCAGCAGTTTAGAGGGACTAGCGGGTTACGAGCAGTACTTC
CASSLEGLAGYEQYF
>TRBV3-1|-|TRBJ2-1|-
TGTGCCAGCAGCCGCGCCGGGACTTCGTACAATGAGCAGTTCTTC
CASSRAGTSYNEQFF
>TRBV2|many|TRBJ2-7|-
TGTGCCAGCAGCCCCCGGCCTGAGCGCGACGAGCAGTACTTC
CASSPRPERDEQYF
>TRBV11-1|-|TRBJ2-7|-
TGTGCCAGCAGCTTTGACAGAACCTCCTACGAGCAGTACTTC
CASSFDRTSYEQYF
>TRBV9|-|TRBJ1-6|-
TGTGCCAGCAGCGTAGTAGGGACGACCAATTCACCCCTCCACTTT
CASSVVGTTNSPLHF
>TRBV5-1|-|TRBJ2-3|TRBD1
TGCGCCAGCCAGACCGGGACAGGGGGCACAGATACGCAGTATTTT
CASQTGTGGTDTQYF
>TRBV12-3/TRBV12-4|many|TRBJ2-4|-
TGTGCCAGCAGTCCTCTTGGGGAAAACATTCAGTACTTC
CASSPLGENIQYF
>TRBV6-2/TRBV6-3|many|TRBJ2-7|-
TGTGCCAGCAGTTACTCCGAGGGGGCCTACGAGCAGTACTTC
CASSYSEGAYEQYF
>TRBV6-5|many|TRBJ2-3|TRBD2
TGTGCCAGCAGCCCCCCAGCGGGGGATGGGCAGTATTTT
CASSPPAGDGQYF
>TRBV5-1|many|TRBJ2-3|-
TGCGCCAGCAGCCGTTGGACGTCAGCAGATACGCAGTATTTT
CASSRWTSADTQYF
>TRBV4-1|many|TRBJ2-7|-
TGCGCCAGCAGCCAAGCAGAGAGCTCCTACGAGCAGTACTTC
CASSQAESSYEQYF
>TRBV7-3|many|TRBJ1-2|TRBD1
TGTGCCAGCAGCACGACAGGGGGGAACTATGGCTACACCTTC
CASSTTGGNYGYTF
>TRBV28|many|TRBJ2-3|TRBD2
TGTGCCAGCAGCCGACCTACTAGCGGGGACCCCCTTAGCACAGATACGCAGTATTTT
CASSRPTSGDPLSTDTQYF
>TRBV19|many|TRBJ1-2|-
TGTGCCAGTACCGATGACCCCTACGATGGCTACACCTTC
CASTDDPYDGYTF
>TRBV7-9|many|TRBJ1-4|-
TGTGCCAGCAGCCCTAGGTCGGCAGGGTCATCAACTAATGAAAAACTGTTTTTT
CASSPRSAGSSTNEKLFF
>TRBV6-2/TRBV6-3|many|TRBJ2-7|-
TGTGCCAGCAAGGAGACAGGAAATATCTACGAGCAGTACTTC
CASKETGNIYEQYF
>TRBV7-1|-|TRBJ2-1|-
TGTGCCAGCAGCGCAATGCTAGGGTCCTACAATGAGCAGTTCTTC
CASSAMLGSYNEQFF
>TRBV5-1|-|TRBJ2-6|-
TGCGCCAGCAGCGCAGCAGTCCTCTCTGGGGCCAACGTCCTGACTTTC
CASSAAVLSGANVLTF
>TRBV3-1|few|TRBJ1-4|TRBD1
TGTGCCAGCAGGACAGGGGTGGATGAAAAACTGTTTTTT
CASRTGVDEKLFF
>TRBV7-8|many|TRBJ1-1|TRBD1
TGTGCCAGCAGCCCGTGGACAGGGCAGGGAACTGAAGCTTTCTTT
CASSPWTGQGTEAFF
>TRBV2|-|TRBJ2-1|TRBD1
TGTGCCAGCAGACAGGGGGATATTGAGCAGTTCTTC
CASRQGDIEQFF
>TRBV20-1|many|TRBJ2-1|-
TGCAGTGCCAGTAGCGGAAACTCCTACAATGAGCAGTTCTTC
CSASSGNSYNEQFF
>TRBV6-1|few|TRBJ2-5|-
TGTGCCAGCAGTGCCGTGAGTGGACACCTAGGGGAGACCCAGTACTTC
CASSAVSGHLGETQYF
>TRBV2|many|TRBJ2-2|-
TGTGCCAGCAGCTCGAGGGGGGAGCTGTTTTTT
CASSSRGELFF
>TRBV15|many|TRBJ2-7|-
TGTGCCACCAGCAGAGTAAGACAGGTTGGCGAGCAGTACTTC
CATSRVRQVGEQYF
>TRBV6-2/TRBV6-3|-|TRBJ2-3|TRBD2
TGTGCCAGCAGTTACTCGGTCGGGACTAGCCGATCTAGCACAGATACGCAGTATTTT
CASSYSVGTSRSSTDTQYF
>TRBV20-1|-|TRBJ1-5|-
TGCAGTGTACGGGATAGCAATCAGCCCCAGCATTTT
CSVRDSNQPQHF
>TRBV20-1|many|TRBJ2-3|-
TGCAGTGCTAGCCCCGCCGCGCAGGGGGGAAGCACAGATACGCAGTATTTT
CSASPAAQGGSTDTQYF
>TRBV5-1|few|TRBJ1-1|TRBD1
TGCGCCAGCAGCGACCGGACAGGGGGATGGACTGAAGCTTTCTTT
CASSDRTGGWTEAFF
>TRBV6-2/TRBV6-3|few|TRBJ1-1|TRBD1
TGTGCCAGCAGATCAACAGGGGGCTTGACTGAAGCTTTCTTT
CASRSTGGLTEAFF
>TRBV5-1|many|TRBJ2-7|-
TGCGCCAGCAGCTTGAGGGGCGCCTCCTACGAGCAGTACTTC
CASSLRGASYEQYF
>TRBV29-1|many|TRBJ2-1|TRBD2
TGCAGCGTTGAACCTACTAGCGGGGTCCATAATGAGCAGTTCTTC
CSVEPTSGVHNEQFF
>TRBV5-4|-|TRBJ2-1|TRBD1
TGTGCCACCTCTAAAACAGGGGTAGCCTACAATGAGCAGTTCTTC
CATSKTGVAYNEQFF